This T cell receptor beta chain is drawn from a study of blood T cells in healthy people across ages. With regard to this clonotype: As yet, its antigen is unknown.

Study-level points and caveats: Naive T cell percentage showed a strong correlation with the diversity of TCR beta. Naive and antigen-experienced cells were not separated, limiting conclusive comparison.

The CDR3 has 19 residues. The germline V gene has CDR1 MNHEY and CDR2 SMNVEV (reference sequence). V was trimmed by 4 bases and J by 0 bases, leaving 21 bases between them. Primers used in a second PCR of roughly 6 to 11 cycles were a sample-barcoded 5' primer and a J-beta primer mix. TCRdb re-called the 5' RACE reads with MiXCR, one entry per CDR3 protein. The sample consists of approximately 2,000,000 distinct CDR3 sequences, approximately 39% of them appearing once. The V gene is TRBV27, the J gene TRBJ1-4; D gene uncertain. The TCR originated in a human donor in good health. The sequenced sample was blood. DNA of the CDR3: TGTGCCAGCAGTTCCACCCTCGGGGATGGGCCTTCAACTAATGAAAAACTGTTTTTT. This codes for CASSSTLGDGPSTNEKLFF.